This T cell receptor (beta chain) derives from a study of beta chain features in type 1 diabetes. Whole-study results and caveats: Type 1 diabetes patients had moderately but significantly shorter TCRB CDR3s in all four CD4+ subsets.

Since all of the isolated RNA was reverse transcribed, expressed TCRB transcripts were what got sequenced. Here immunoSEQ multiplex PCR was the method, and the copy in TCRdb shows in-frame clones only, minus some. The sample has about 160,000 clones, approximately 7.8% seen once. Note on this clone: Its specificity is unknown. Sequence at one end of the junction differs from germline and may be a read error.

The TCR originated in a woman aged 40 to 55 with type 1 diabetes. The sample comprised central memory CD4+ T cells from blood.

For the CDR3, the DNA is TGTGCTAGCAGCTTAACGGAGGGAAACGAGCAGTACTTC. Translated, it gives CASSLTEGNEQYF. The chain uses TRBV7-7 and TRBJ2-7; tentatively, D is TRBD2 (6 bases). There are 13 residues in the CDR3. The germline V gene encodes CDR1 SSHAT and CDR2 FNYEAQ (reference sequence).